This TCR beta chain is drawn from a study of blood T cell repertoires in COVID-19 (TCRdb year 2020). Background for the entire study: Samples covering the acute and convalescent phases of COVID-19 were provided by collaborators in the United States, Italy and Spain. The material from the prospective study consisted of cDNA or gDNA derived from T cells, B-cell-depleted T cells, or PBMCs. Subjects who had been exposed to COVID-19, were actively infected with it, or had recovered from it provided the deeply sampled blood TCRbeta repertoires that made up the dataset. The repertoires were released in a freely available public database meant as a resource for research on the immune response to SARS-CoV-2. Samples were obtained from the ongoing ImmuneRACE study (first 160 participants) and from about 1,300 subjects provided by 6 global collaborators. A de-identified subject ID, COVID-19 status, age in years and sex were almost always included in the sample metadata. Where available, HLA class I and class II types were obtained from metadata supplied by the sample provider rather than from assay-based typing. Overall study outcomes, separate from this receptor: How much clinical and demographic metadata was included differed by source and by participant, and the metadata was provided uncurated.

TCRbeta CDR3 regions were amplified from genomic DNA using the immunoSEQ Assay, a bias-controlled multiplex PCR. Processing in the source paper ran as follows. The number of nucleated cells in each sample was estimated from the amplification of reference gene primers within the assay. To quantify the absolute abundance of each unique TCRbeta CDR3 rearrangement, sequence reads were collapsed and filtered. For each sample, productive Simpson clonality was calculated as the square root of Simpson's diversity index across productive rearrangements. TCRdb took over this immuneACCESS table, retaining in-frame rearrangements with V and J assigned. Such tables are incomplete; in checked studies, under half of the missing clones stem from an unresolved V gene, and the remainder is unexplained. V, J and clone size are those of that table, while D and trimming were read from the DNA. The sample includes 130,000 to 150,000 clones, with around 80% observed a single time. The biggest ten clones account for approximately 3.5% of the sample.

Details on this clone: The antigen this receptor binds is unknown. Base quality data are lacking; no much larger clone is found one base away.

The CDR3 sequence holds 15 residues, the cysteine and phenylalanine included. Solely the CDR3 DNA is kept, with 45 bases framed from the first base. Sequences SGDLS (CDR1) and YYNGEE (CDR2) are obtained from the germline V gene. V and J are truncated by 3 bases and 7 bases respectively, leaving an intervening sequence of 16 bases. Whole blood was collected in K2EDTA tubes by collaborating institutions according to the institutions' own protocols. For TCRbeta analysis, collaborators shipped samples in one of three forms: frozen whole blood, isolated PBMCs, or DNA extracted from either of those sample types.

Sequencing was performed on peripheral blood. The TCR originated in a man aged 55 to 70 with acute or convalescent COVID-19. The receptor chain draws on TRBV9 and TRBJ1-4; the D gene is perhaps TRBD1, from 6 matching bases. The CDR3 protein: CASSATTGIGEKLFF. The nucleotide sequence is TGTGCCAGCAGCGCCACCACAGGGATCGGTGAAAAACTGTTTTTT.